The rows below give T cell receptor beta chains drawn from one sample of a study of post-analysis software for immune sequencing data. TCRdb analysed the PCR reads with MiXCR anew, one entry per CDR3 protein. Seen here are about 190,000 distinct CDR3 sequences, about 30% observed once, and the top ten hold less than 4%. Source material: blood. The receptors derive from a girl younger than 18 with multiple sclerosis. Each CDR3 is given with its conserved first and last residue. The D gene is left open where the match is weak. Only some rows state a clone size, as once, few, many or a class for expanded clones.

v_call: TRBV20-1; d_call: NA; j_call: TRBJ2-3; clone_size: NA; cdr3_aa: CSARDRGTVSTDTQYF; cdr3_nt: TGCAGTGCTAGAGATCGTGGGACGGTTAGCACAGATACGCAGTATTTT
v_call: TRBV5-1; d_call: NA; j_call: TRBJ2-5; clone_size: few; cdr3_aa: CASSLGGAGPQETQYF; cdr3_nt: TGCGCCAGCAGCTTGGGGGGGGCAGGCCCCCAAGAGACCCAGTACTTC
v_call: TRBV28; d_call: NA; j_call: TRBJ1-2; clone_size: few; cdr3_aa: CASKPVGAQGNGYTF; cdr3_nt: TGTGCCAGCAAACCGGTGGGCGCCCAAGGGAATGGCTACACCTTC
v_call: TRBV12-3/TRBV12-4; d_call: TRBD1; j_call: TRBJ1-4; clone_size: NA; cdr3_aa: CASSPDRDSGEKLFF; cdr3_nt: TGTGCCAGCAGCCCGGACAGGGACTCGGGGGAAAAACTGTTTTTT
v_call: TRBV27; d_call: NA; j_call: TRBJ1-1; clone_size: few; cdr3_aa: CASSLFGGPNTEAFF; cdr3_nt: TGTGCCAGCAGTTTATTTGGAGGGCCGAACACTGAAGCTTTCTTT
v_call: TRBV20-1; d_call: NA; j_call: TRBJ2-1; clone_size: few; cdr3_aa: CSARAGHSSYNEQFF; cdr3_nt: TGCAGTGCTAGGGCGGGGCATAGCTCCTACAATGAGCAGTTCTTC
v_call: TRBV30; d_call: NA; j_call: TRBJ2-2; clone_size: NA; cdr3_aa: CAWSRTGELFF; cdr3_nt: TGTGCCTGGAGCCGCACCGGGGAGCTGTTTTTT
v_call: TRBV10-3; d_call: NA; j_call: TRBJ2-6; clone_size: NA; cdr3_aa: CAISESEGGSGANVLTF; cdr3_nt: TGTGCCATCAGTGAGTCCGAGGGTGGCTCTGGGGCCAACGTCCTGACTTTC
v_call: TRBV4-1; d_call: TRBD2; j_call: TRBJ2-1; clone_size: many; cdr3_aa: CASSLRGLAEQFF; cdr3_nt: TGCGCCAGCAGCCTCAGAGGACTAGCGGAACAGTTCTTC
v_call: TRBV7-3; d_call: TRBD1; j_call: TRBJ1-1; clone_size: NA; cdr3_aa: CASSLPDRAGTEAFF; cdr3_nt: TGTGCCAGCAGCCTCCCAGACAGGGCGGGGACTGAAGCTTTCTTT
v_call: TRBV2; d_call: NA; j_call: TRBJ2-1; clone_size: few; cdr3_aa: CARGETGLRDNEQFF; cdr3_nt: TGTGCCAGGGGGGAGACGGGACTGAGAGACAATGAGCAGTTCTTC
v_call: TRBV28; d_call: NA; j_call: TRBJ2-1; clone_size: many; cdr3_aa: CASSLWGDNNEQFF; cdr3_nt: TGTGCCAGCAGTTTATGGGGGGACAACAATGAGCAGTTCTTC
v_call: TRBV21-1; d_call: NA; j_call: TRBJ2-1; clone_size: NA; cdr3_aa: CASSPLGEGANEQFF; cdr3_nt: TGTGCCAGCAGCCCTCTAGGTGAGGGGGCGAATGAGCAGTTCTTC
v_call: TRBV3-1; d_call: TRBD1; j_call: TRBJ1-6; clone_size: few; cdr3_aa: CASSPLDRANSPLHF; cdr3_nt: TGTGCCAGCAGCCCACTCGACAGGGCGAATTCACCCCTCCACTTT
v_call: TRBV12-3/TRBV12-4; d_call: NA; j_call: TRBJ1-6; clone_size: NA; cdr3_aa: CASSQKGSSYNSPLHF; cdr3_nt: TGTGCCAGCAGCCAAAAGGGGAGCTCCTATAATTCACCCCTCCACTTT
v_call: TRBV20-1; d_call: TRBD1; j_call: TRBJ2-1; clone_size: many; cdr3_aa: CSARPRDREDNEQFF; cdr3_nt: TGCAGTGCTAGACCTCGGGACAGGGAGGACAATGAGCAGTTCTTC
v_call: TRBV28; d_call: NA; j_call: TRBJ2-7; clone_size: few; cdr3_aa: CASSPRTDRTEQYF; cdr3_nt: TGTGCCAGCAGTCCTCGGACGGACCGAACTGAGCAGTACTTC
v_call: TRBV28; d_call: NA; j_call: TRBJ2-1; clone_size: few; cdr3_aa: CASSFTGGDEQFF; cdr3_nt: TGTGCCAGCAGTTTTACGGGGGGCGATGAGCAGTTCTTC
v_call: TRBV29-1; d_call: NA; j_call: TRBJ2-5; clone_size: NA; cdr3_aa: CSVVAYGETQYF; cdr3_nt: TGCAGCGTTGTAGCGTACGGAGAGACCCAGTACTTC
v_call: TRBV11-2; d_call: NA; j_call: TRBJ2-5; clone_size: NA; cdr3_aa: CASSPWLDQETQYF; cdr3_nt: TGTGCCAGCAGCCCATGGCTAGACCAAGAGACCCAGTACTTC
v_call: TRBV4-1; d_call: NA; j_call: TRBJ2-1; clone_size: many; cdr3_aa: CASSQDLEGAEQFF; cdr3_nt: TGCGCCAGCAGCCAAGATCTGGAGGGAGCGGAGCAGTTCTTC
v_call: TRBV12-3/TRBV12-4; d_call: TRBD1; j_call: TRBJ2-1; clone_size: many; cdr3_aa: CASRPDRGYNEQFF; cdr3_nt: TGTGCCAGCAGACCCGACAGGGGCTACAATGAGCAGTTCTTC
v_call: TRBV30; d_call: TRBD1; j_call: TRBJ1-2; clone_size: NA; cdr3_aa: CAWSGQGWGGYTF; cdr3_nt: TGTGCCTGGAGTGGACAGGGATGGGGTGGCTACACCTTC
v_call: TRBV15; d_call: TRBD1; j_call: TRBJ2-2; clone_size: NA; cdr3_aa: CATSDRGTGELFF; cdr3_nt: TGTGCCACCAGCGACAGGGGCACCGGGGAGCTGTTTTTT
v_call: TRBV20-1; d_call: TRBD1; j_call: TRBJ2-7; clone_size: many; cdr3_aa: CSATTRQGTYEQYF; cdr3_nt: TGCAGTGCTACCACCCGACAGGGCACCTACGAGCAGTACTTC
v_call: TRBV2; d_call: NA; j_call: TRBJ2-7; clone_size: many; cdr3_aa: CASSGDGRTSLYEQYF; cdr3_nt: TGTGCCAGCAGCGGAGATGGCCGGACAAGCTTATACGAGCAGTACTTC
v_call: TRBV28; d_call: TRBD2; j_call: TRBJ2-7; clone_size: NA; cdr3_aa: CANSYGLAGGYEQYF; cdr3_nt: TGTGCCAACAGTTACGGACTAGCAGGAGGGTACGAGCAGTACTTC
v_call: TRBV6-1; d_call: TRBD2; j_call: TRBJ2-1; clone_size: NA; cdr3_aa: CASSVFSSGGSYEQFF; cdr3_nt: TGTGCCAGCAGTGTATTTTCTAGCGGGGGTAGCTATGAGCAGTTCTTC
v_call: TRBV10-2; d_call: NA; j_call: TRBJ1-2; clone_size: few; cdr3_aa: CASSKREGGYTF; cdr3_nt: TGCGCCAGCAGTAAGAGGGAAGGTGGCTACACCTTC
v_call: TRBV20-1; d_call: TRBD1; j_call: TRBJ1-5; clone_size: many; cdr3_aa: CSARTGTDPNQPQHF; cdr3_nt: TGCAGTGCTAGGACCGGGACAGACCCTAATCAGCCCCAGCATTTT
v_call: TRBV7-2; d_call: NA; j_call: TRBJ1-5; clone_size: NA; cdr3_aa: CASSYSWTGQPQHF; cdr3_nt: TGTGCCAGCAGCTACTCCTGGACCGGACAGCCCCAGCATTTT
v_call: TRBV12-3/TRBV12-4; d_call: NA; j_call: TRBJ2-2; clone_size: NA; cdr3_aa: CASSLAANTGELFF; cdr3_nt: TGTGCCAGCAGTTTGGCAGCGAACACCGGGGAGCTGTTTTTT
v_call: TRBV5-1; d_call: NA; j_call: TRBJ2-7; clone_size: many; cdr3_aa: CASSLGSGYYEQYF; cdr3_nt: TGCGCCAGCAGCTTGGGATCGGGTTACTACGAGCAGTACTTC
v_call: TRBV4-1; d_call: NA; j_call: TRBJ2-7; clone_size: many; cdr3_aa: CASSPRLTMAYEQYF; cdr3_nt: TGCGCCAGCAGCCCCAGACTAACCATGGCCTACGAGCAGTACTTC
v_call: TRBV30; d_call: NA; j_call: TRBJ2-3; clone_size: NA; cdr3_aa: CAWSGECGTQYF; cdr3_nt: TGTGCCTGGAGCGGGGAGTGCGGTACGCAGTATTTT
v_call: TRBV7-9; d_call: NA; j_call: TRBJ1-1; clone_size: once; cdr3_aa: CASSLTREWAFF; cdr3_nt: TGTGCCAGCAGCTTGACCAGGGAATGGGCTTTCTTT
v_call: TRBV5-6; d_call: TRBD1; j_call: TRBJ2-5; clone_size: few; cdr3_aa: CASSLGGQATQETQYF; cdr3_nt: TGTGCCAGCAGCTTGGGGGGACAGGCGACCCAAGAGACCCAGTACTTC
v_call: TRBV2; d_call: NA; j_call: TRBJ2-1; clone_size: many; cdr3_aa: CASRPSEASYNEQFF; cdr3_nt: TGTGCCAGCAGACCCAGCGAGGCGTCCTACAATGAGCAGTTCTTC
v_call: TRBV5-1; d_call: NA; j_call: TRBJ2-2; clone_size: NA; cdr3_aa: CASSNTGSPTGELFF; cdr3_nt: TGCGCCAGCAGCAACACAGGGTCGCCCACCGGGGAGCTGTTTTTT
v_call: TRBV24-1; d_call: NA; j_call: TRBJ2-2; clone_size: once; cdr3_aa: CATSHDRNTGELFF; cdr3_nt: TGTGCCACCAGTCATGACAGGAACACCGGGGAGCTGTTTTTT
v_call: TRBV20-1; d_call: TRBD2; j_call: TRBJ2-1; clone_size: few; cdr3_aa: CSAPGLAGITSVSPEQFF; cdr3_nt: TGCAGTGCCCCGGGACTAGCGGGAATCACCTCAGTATCCCCTGAGCAGTTCTTC
v_call: TRBV5-1; d_call: TRBD2; j_call: TRBJ2-3; clone_size: NA; cdr3_aa: CASSWGLAANTQYF; cdr3_nt: TGCGCCAGCAGCTGGGGACTAGCGGCAAATACGCAGTATTTT